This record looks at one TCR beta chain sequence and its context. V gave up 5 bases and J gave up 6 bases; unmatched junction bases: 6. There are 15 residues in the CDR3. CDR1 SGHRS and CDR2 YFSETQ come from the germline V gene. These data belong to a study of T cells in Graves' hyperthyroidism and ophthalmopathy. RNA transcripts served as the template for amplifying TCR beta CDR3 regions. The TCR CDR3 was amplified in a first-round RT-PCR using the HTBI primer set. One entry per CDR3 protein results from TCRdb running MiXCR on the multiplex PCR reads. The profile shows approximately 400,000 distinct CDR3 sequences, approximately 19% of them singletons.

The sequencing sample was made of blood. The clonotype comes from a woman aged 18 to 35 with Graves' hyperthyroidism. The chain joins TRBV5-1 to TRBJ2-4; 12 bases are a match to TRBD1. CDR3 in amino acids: CASRDGTGGRNIQYF. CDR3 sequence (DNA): TGCGCCAGCAGGGATGGGACAGGGGGCAGAAACATTCAGTACTTC.